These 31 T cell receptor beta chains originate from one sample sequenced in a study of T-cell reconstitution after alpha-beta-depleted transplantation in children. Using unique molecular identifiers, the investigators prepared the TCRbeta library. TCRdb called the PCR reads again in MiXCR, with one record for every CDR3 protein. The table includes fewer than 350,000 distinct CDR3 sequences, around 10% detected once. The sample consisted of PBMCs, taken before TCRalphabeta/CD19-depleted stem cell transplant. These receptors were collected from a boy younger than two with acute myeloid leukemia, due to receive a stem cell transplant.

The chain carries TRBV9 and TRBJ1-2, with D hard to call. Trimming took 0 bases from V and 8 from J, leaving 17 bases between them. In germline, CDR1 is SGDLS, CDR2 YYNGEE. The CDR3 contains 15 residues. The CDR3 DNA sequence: TGTGCCAGCAGCGTAGATAGTAGTGGCGGGATGGGCTACACCTTC. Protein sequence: CASSVDSSGGMGYTF. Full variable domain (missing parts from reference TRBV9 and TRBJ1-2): DSGVTQTPKHLITATGQRVTLRCSPRSGDLSVYWYQQSLDQGLQFLIQYYNGEERAKGNILERFSAQQFPDLHSELNLSSLELGDSALYFCASSVDSSGGMGYTFGSGTRLTVV.

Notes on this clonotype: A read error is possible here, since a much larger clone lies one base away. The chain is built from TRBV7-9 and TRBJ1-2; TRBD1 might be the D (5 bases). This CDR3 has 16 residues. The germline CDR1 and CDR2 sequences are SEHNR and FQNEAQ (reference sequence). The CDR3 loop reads CASSPTYIGVDYGYAF. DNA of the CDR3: TGTGCCAGCAGCCCTACTTATATAGGGGTGGACTATGGCTACGCCTTC.

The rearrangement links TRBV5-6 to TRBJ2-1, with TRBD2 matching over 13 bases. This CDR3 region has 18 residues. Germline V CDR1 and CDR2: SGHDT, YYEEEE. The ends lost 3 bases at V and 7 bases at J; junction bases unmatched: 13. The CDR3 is CASSSPGLAGRTRNEQFF. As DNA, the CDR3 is TGTGCCAGCAGCTCACCGGGACTAGCGGGGCGAACTAGGAATGAGCAGTTCTTC.

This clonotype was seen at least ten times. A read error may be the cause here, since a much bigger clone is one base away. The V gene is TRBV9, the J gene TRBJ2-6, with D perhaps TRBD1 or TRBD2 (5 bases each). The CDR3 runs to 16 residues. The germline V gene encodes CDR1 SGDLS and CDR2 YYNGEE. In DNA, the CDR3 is TGTGCCAGCAGCGTTTGGGGGAGCTCTGGGGCCAACATCCTGACTTTC. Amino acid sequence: CASSVWGSSGANILTF.

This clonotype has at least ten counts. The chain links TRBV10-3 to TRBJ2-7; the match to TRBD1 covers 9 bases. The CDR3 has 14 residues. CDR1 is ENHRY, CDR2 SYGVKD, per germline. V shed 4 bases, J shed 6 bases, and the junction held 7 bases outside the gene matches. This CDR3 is CAISVSGTGSEQYF. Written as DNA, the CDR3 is TGTGCCATCAGTGTATCCGGGACAGGGTCCGAGCAGTACTTC.

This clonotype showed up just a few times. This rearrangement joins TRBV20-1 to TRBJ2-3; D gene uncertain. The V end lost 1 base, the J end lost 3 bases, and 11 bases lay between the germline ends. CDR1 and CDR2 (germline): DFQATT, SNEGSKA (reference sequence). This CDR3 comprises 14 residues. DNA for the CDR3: TGCAGTGCTAGAGGACCCATCCAAACAGATACGCAGTATTTT. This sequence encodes CSARGPIQTDTQYF.

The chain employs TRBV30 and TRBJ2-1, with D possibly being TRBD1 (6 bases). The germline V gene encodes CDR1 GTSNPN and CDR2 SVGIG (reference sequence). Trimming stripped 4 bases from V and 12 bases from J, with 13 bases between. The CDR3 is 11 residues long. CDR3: CAWTKGGRQFF. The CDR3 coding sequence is TGTGCCTGGACCAAAGGGGGTAGGCAGTTCTTC.

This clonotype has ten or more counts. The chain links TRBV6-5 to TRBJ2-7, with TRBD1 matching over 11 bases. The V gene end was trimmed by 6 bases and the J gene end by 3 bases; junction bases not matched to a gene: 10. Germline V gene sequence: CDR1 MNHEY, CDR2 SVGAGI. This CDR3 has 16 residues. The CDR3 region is CASSPSAGTGGYEQYF. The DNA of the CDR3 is TGTGCCAGCAGCCCTAGCGCCGGGACAGGGGGCTACGAGCAGTACTTC.

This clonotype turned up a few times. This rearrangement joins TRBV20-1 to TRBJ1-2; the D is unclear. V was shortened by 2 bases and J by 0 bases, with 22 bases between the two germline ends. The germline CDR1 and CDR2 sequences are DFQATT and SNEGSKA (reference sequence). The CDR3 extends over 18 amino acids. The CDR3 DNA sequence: TGCAGTGCTAGAAGGACGGGTGCTCCCGTTTCTTCTAACTATGGCTACACCTTC. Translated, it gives CSARRTGAPVSSNYGYTF.

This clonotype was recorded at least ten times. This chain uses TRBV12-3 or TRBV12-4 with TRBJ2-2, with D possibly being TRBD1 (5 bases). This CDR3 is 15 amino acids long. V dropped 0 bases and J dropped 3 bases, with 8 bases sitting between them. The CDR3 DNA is TGTGCCAGCAGTTTAGCGACAGTCTACACCGGGGAGCTGTTTTTT. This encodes CASSLATVYTGELFF.

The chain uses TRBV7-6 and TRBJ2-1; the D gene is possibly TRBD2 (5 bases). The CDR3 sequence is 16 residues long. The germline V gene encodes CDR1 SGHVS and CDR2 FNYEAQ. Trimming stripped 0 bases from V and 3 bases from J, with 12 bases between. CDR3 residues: CASSLAVAGGYNEQFF. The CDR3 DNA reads TGTGCCAGCAGCTTAGCGGTCGCGGGCGGCTACAATGAGCAGTTCTTC.

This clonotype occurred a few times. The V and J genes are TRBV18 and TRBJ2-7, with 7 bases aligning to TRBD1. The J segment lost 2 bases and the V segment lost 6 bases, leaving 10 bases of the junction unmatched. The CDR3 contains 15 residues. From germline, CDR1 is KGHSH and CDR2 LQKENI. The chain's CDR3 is CASSQNRDSPYEQYF. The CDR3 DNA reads TGTGCCAGCTCGCAGAACCGGGACAGCCCCTACGAGCAGTACTTC.

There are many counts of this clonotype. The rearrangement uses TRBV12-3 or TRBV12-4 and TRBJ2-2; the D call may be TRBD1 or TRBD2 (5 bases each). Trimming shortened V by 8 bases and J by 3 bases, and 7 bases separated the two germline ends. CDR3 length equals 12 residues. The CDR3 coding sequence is TGTGCCAGCCCGGGACACACCGGGGAGCTGTTTTTT. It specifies CASPGHTGELFF.

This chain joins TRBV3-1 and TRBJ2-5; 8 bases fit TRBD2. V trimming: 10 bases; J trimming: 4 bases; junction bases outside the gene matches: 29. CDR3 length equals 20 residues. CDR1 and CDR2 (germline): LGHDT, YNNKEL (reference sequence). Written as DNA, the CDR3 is TGTGCCATCTGTCCCGGCGCGGGGGTGAGGGGACTAGGGGGATTAGAGACCCAGTACTTC. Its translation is CAICPGAGVRGLGGLETQYF.

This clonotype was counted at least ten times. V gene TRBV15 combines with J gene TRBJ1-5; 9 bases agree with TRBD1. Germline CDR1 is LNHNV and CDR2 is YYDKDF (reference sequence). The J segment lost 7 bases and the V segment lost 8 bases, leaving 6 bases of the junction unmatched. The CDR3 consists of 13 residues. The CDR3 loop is CATQGQGGQPQHF. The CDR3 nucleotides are TGTGCCACCCAGGGACAGGGTGGACAGCCCCAGCATTTT.

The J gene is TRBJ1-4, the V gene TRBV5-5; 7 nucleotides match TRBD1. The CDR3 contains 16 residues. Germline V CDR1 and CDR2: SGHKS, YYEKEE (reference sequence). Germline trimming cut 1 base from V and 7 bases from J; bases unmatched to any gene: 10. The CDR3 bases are TGTGCCAGCAGCTTGTCCCCACAGGGGAGAATTGAAAAACTGTTTTTT. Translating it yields CASSLSPQGRIEKLFF.

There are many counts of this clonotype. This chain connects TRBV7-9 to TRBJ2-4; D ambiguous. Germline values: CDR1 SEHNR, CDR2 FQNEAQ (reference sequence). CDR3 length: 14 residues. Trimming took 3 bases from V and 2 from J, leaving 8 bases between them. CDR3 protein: CASSFTTTKNIQYF. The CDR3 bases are TGTGCCAGCAGCTTCACCACCACCAAAAACATTCAGTACTTC. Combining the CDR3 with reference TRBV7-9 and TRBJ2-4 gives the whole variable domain DTGVSQNPRHKITKRGQNVTFRCDPISEHNRLYWYRQTLGQGPEFLTYFQNEAQLEKSRLLSDRFSAERPKGSFSTLEIQRTEQGDSAMYLCASSFTTTKNIQYFGAGTRLSVL.

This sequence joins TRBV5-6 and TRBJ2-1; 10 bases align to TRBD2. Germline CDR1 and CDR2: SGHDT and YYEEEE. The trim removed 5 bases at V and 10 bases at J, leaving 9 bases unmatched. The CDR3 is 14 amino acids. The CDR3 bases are TGTGCCAGCAGTTCCGAGGAGCGGGAGGGGGAGCAGTTCTTC. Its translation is CASSSEEREGEQFF.

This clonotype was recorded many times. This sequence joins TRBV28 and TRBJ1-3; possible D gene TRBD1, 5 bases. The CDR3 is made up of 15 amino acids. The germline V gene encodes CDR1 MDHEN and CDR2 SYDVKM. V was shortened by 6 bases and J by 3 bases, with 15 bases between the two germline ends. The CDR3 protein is CASSPRQGGGNTIYF. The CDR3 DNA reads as TGTGCCAGCAGCCCAAGGCAGGGCGGTGGAAACACCATATATTTT.

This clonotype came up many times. CDR3 protein: CASRGLANEQFF. The CDR3 nucleotides are TGTGCCAGCAGGGGACTAGCCAATGAGCAGTTCTTC. The rearrangement joins TRBV12-3 or TRBV12-4 to TRBJ2-1; 9 nucleotides match TRBD2. The V and J ends lost 6 bases and 6 bases, in that order; junction bases with no gene match: 0. CDR3 length: 12 amino acids.

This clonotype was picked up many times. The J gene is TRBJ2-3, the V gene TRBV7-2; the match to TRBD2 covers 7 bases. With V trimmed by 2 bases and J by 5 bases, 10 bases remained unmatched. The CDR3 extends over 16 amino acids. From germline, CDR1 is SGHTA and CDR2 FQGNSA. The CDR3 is CASSLSSSGRVDTQYF. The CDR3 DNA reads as TGTGCCAGCAGCTTATCATCTAGCGGCCGGGTAGATACGCAGTATTTT. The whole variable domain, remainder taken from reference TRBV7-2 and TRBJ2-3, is GAGVSQSPSNKVTEKGKDVELRCDPISGHTALYWYRQSLGQGLEFLIYFQGNSAPDKSGLPSDRFSAERTGGSVSTLTIQRTQQEDSAVYLCASSLSSSGRVDTQYFGPGTRLTVL.

CDR3 residues: CASRPPGGNEQFF. In DNA form, the CDR3 reads TGTGCCAGCAGACCCCCGGGAGGCAATGAGCAGTTCTTC. This sequence joins TRBV5-5 and TRBJ2-1; 7 bases fit TRBD2. This CDR3 is built from 13 residues. The trim removed 5 bases at V and 6 bases at J, leaving 5 bases unmatched. Germline values: CDR1 SGHKS, CDR2 YYEKEE (reference sequence).

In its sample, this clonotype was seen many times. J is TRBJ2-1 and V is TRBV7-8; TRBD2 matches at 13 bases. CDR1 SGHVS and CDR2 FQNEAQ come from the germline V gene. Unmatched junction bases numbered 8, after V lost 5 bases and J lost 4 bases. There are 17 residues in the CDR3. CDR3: CASSPGLAGVRYNEQFF. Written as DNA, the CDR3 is TGTGCCAGCAGCCCAGGACTAGCGGGGGTACGTTACAATGAGCAGTTCTTC.

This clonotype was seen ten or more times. CDR3 in DNA: TGCAGCGCCCGGGGCAGATTCTCCTACGAGCAGTACTTC. This translates into CSARGRFSYEQYF. The chain combines TRBV29-1 with TRBJ2-7; TRBD1 or TRBD2 may be the D gene (5 bases each). The germline V gene has CDR1 SQVTM and CDR2 ANQGSEA. With 7 bases removed from V and 0 bases from J, the gap between germline ends came to 13 bases. The CDR3 extends over 13 amino acids.

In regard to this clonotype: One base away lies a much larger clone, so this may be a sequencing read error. The CDR3 DNA reads TGCAGCACCAGCCTTAGAGGAAAGTACAATGAGCAGTTCTTC. Translating it yields CSTSLRGKYNEQFF. The rearrangement joins TRBV29-1 to TRBJ2-1; the D is unclear. V dropped 8 bases and J dropped 4 bases, with 18 bases sitting between them. The CDR3 totals 14 residues. The V gene's germline CDR1 is SQVTM and CDR2 ANQGSEA.

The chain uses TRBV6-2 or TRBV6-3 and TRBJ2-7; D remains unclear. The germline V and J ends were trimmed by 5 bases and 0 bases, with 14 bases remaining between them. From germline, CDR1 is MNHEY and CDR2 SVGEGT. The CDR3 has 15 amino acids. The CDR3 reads CASSSPHYLSYEQYF. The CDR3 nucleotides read TGTGCCAGCAGTAGCCCTCACTACCTCTCCTACGAGCAGTACTTC.

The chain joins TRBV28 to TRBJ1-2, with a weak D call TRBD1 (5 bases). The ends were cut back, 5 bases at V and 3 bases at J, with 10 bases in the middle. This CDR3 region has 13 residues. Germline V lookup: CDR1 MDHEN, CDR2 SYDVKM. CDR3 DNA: TGTGCCAGCAGTGGCCGGGACCACTATGGCTACACCTTC. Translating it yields CASSGRDHYGYTF.

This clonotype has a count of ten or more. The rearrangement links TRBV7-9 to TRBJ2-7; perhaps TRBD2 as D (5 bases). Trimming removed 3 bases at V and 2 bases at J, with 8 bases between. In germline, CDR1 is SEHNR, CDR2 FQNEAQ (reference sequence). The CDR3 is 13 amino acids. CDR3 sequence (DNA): TGTGCCAGCAGCTTCCCCGGGGCCTACGAGCAGTACTTC. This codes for CASSFPGAYEQYF.

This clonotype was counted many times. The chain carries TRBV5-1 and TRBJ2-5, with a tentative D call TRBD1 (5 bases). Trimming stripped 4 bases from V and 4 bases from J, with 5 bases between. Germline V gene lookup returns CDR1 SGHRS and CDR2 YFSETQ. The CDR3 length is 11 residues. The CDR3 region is CASSDRETQYF. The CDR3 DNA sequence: TGCGCCAGCAGCGACAGAGAGACCCAGTACTTC.

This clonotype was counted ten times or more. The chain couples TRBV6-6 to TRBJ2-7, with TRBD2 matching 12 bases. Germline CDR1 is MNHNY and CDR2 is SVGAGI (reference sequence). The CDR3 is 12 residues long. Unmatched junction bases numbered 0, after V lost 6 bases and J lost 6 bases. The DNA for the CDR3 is TGTGCCAGCAGGACTAGCGGGAGCGAGCAGTACTTC. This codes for CASRTSGSEQYF.

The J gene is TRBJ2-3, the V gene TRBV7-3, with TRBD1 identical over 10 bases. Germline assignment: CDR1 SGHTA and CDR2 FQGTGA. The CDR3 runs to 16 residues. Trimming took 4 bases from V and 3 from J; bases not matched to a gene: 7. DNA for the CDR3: TGTGCCAGCAGCTCCGCGACAGGGGGCAATACAGATACGCAGTATTTT. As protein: CASSSATGGNTDTQYF. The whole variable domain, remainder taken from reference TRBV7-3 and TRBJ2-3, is GAGVSQTPSNKVTEKGKYVELRCDPISGHTALYWYRQSLGQGPEFLIYFQGTGAADDSGLPNDRFFAVRPEGSVSTLKIQRTERGDSAVYLCASSSATGGNTDTQYFGPGTRLTVL.